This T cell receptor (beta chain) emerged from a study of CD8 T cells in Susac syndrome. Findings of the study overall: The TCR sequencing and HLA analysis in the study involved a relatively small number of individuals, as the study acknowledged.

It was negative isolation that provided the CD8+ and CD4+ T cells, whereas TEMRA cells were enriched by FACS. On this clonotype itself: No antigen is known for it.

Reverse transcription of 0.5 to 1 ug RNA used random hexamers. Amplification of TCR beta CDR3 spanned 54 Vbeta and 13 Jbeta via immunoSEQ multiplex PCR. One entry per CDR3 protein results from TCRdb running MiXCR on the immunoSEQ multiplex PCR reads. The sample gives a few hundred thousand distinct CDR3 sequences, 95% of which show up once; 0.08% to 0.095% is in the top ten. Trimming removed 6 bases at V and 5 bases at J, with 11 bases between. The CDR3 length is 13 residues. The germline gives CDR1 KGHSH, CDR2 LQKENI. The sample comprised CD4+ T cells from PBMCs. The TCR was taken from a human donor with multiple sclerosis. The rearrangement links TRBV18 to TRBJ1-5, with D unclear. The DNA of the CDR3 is TGTGCCAGCTCGCGACTCATCGATCAGCCCCAGCATTTT. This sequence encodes CASSRLIDQPQHF.